The TCR beta chain under discussion was sequenced for a study of regulatory T cells in long-lasting Graves disease. On this clonotype: The antigen is not known.

Notes on the study in general: Favored gene segments in persistent disease were TRBV28, TRBJ1-2 and TRBJ2-5.

Germline assignment: CDR1 KGHDR and CDR2 SFDVKD. Deletions cut 3 bases from V and 10 bases from J, with 18 bases between. The CDR3 has 15 residues. Time point noted: persistent/refractory GD, antithyroid drugs over 5 years with positive TRAb. Following extraction of RNA from PBMCs, that RNA was used to make the TCR library. Graves' disease diagnosis followed American Thyroid Association guidelines. Assembly of TCR beta libraries relied on iRepertoire HTBI primers together with Arm-PCR of CDR3 regions. Via MiXCR, TCRdb re-called the multiplex PCR reads, giving one row per CDR3 protein. The table includes hundreds of thousands of distinct CDR3 sequences, roughly 21% detected once.

The V and J genes are TRBV24-1 and TRBJ2-1; a weak D match, TRBD1 (6 bases). The source material was peripheral blood mononuclear cells (PBMCs), sampled when the disease was refractory, from a patient treated with antithyroid drugs. This TCR was sampled from a female donor with Graves disease. The CDR3 sequence is CATSDEGERQGEQFF. The CDR3 coding sequence is TGTGCCACCAGTGATGAGGGGGAGCGTCAAGGGGAGCAGTTCTTC.